Listed below are T cell receptor beta chains from one sample, sequenced in a study of blood T cell repertoires in COVID-19. Method: immunoSEQ multiplex PCR; TCRdb's copy keeps in-frame clones and lacks some. The sample has 220,000 or so clones; 84% are singletons. Sequenced sample: PBMCs or T cells enriched from blood (not recorded which). The source of these receptors is a woman aged 40 to 50 who had recovered from COVID-19. Each CDR3 is given with its conserved first and last residue. The order of the fields is D gene, V gene, J gene, clone size, CDR3 protein, CDR3 DNA. D genes are given only for firm matches. Clone size is shown for a subset of rows, as once, few, many or a class of expanded clone.

D: TRBD1; V: TRBV19; J: TRBJ1-2; size: -; CDR3: CASSISQGAGGYTF; DNA: TGTGCCAGTAGTATTTCACAGGGGGCTGGTGGCTACACCTTC
D: -; V: TRBV27; J: TRBJ2-7; size: -; CDR3: CASSHSGFYEQYF; DNA: TGTGCCAGCAGTCACAGTGGCTTCTACGAGCAGTACTTC
D: -; V: TRBV28; J: TRBJ2-7; size: -; CDR3: CASSPANGYEQYF; DNA: TGTGCCAGCAGTCCGGCGAACGGGTACGAGCAGTACTTC
D: -; V: TRBV14; J: TRBJ2-1; size: -; CDR3: CASSQVRSGEQFF; DNA: TGTGCCAGCAGCCAAGTAAGGTCGGGTGAGCAGTTCTTC
D: -; V: TRBV27; J: TRBJ2-3; size: -; CDR3: CASSLSREQDTQYF; DNA: TGTGCCAGCAGTTTATCTCGGGAGCAAGATACGCAGTATTTT
D: -; V: TRBV30; J: TRBJ1-5; size: few; CDR3: CAWSLGIGGPVFGQPQHF; DNA: TGTGCCTGGAGTTTGGGTATTGGTGGGCCGGTATTCGGTCAGCCCCAGCATTTT
D: -; V: TRBV5-1; J: TRBJ2-1; size: -; CDR3: CASSLVVIPRSYNEQFF; DNA: TGCGCCAGCAGCTTGGTAGTAATTCCCCGGTCCTACAATGAGCAGTTCTTC
D: -; V: TRBV2; J: TRBJ1-5; size: -; CDR3: CASSTVERAQPQHF; DNA: TGTGCCAGCAGCACCGTAGAGAGGGCCCAGCCCCAGCATTTT
D: -; V: TRBV19; J: TRBJ1-1; size: -; CDR3: CASSNGGPNEAFF; DNA: TGTGCCAGTAGTAACGGGGGTCCTAACGAAGCTTTCTTT
D: -; V: TRBV28; J: TRBJ1-1; size: -; CDR3: CASSRQSPNTEAFF; DNA: TGTGCCAGCAGTCGACAGTCCCCGAACACTGAAGCTTTCTTT
D: -; V: TRBV27; J: TRBJ1-1; size: few; CDR3: CASSLWGGRDAFF; DNA: TGTGCCAGCAGTTTATGGGGGGGTCGGGACGCTTTCTTT
D: TRBD1; V: TRBV7-9; J: TRBJ1-2; size: once; CDR3: CASSLEQGGWHGYTF; DNA: TGTGCCAGCAGCTTAGAACAGGGGGGTTGGCATGGCTACACCTTC
D: TRBD1; V: TRBV6-5; J: TRBJ2-5; size: -; CDR3: CASSTGQGAETQYF; DNA: TGTGCCAGCAGTACCGGACAGGGGGCAGAGACCCAGTACTTC
D: TRBD2; V: TRBV18; J: TRBJ2-5; size: -; CDR3: CASSPGLAGGKETQYF; DNA: TGTGCCAGCTCACCAGGACTAGCGGGAGGGAAAGAGACCCAGTACTTC